Detailed here is one TCR beta chain. No antigen is known for it. Input for naive CD8 libraries was roughly 19,000 to 1,100,000 sorted cells; the RNA fraction used was 10%, 30% or 50%. Listed TCR primers, together with previously described methods, were used for the bulk TCR libraries. MiXCR was run by TCRdb on the PCR reads, yielding one entry per CDR3 protein. The sample has about 640,000 distinct CDR3 sequences; about 20% are singletons. The data derive from a study of molecular identifiers for immune sequencing clone quantification. Study-level findings and limits: Jurkat TCR RNA spiked in from one cell could reportedly be detected among approximately 980,000 naive cells.

This CDR3 spans 13 amino acids. Per germline, CDR1 MNHEY and CDR2 SVGEGT. Trimming shortened V by 8 bases and J by 7 bases, and 15 bases separated the two germline ends. The chain carries TRBV6-2 or TRBV6-3 and TRBJ2-1; a weak D match, TRBD1 (5 bases). Specimen: naive CD8+ T cells from blood, with Jurkat cell RNA spiked in. As for subset: FACS-sorted CD8+CD4-CCR7+CD45RA+ naive T cells. The sequence was collected from a human donor in good health. Some libraries in this study had Jurkat cell RNA spiked in. CDR3 protein: CASGSVKGNEQFF. The DNA of the CDR3 is TGTGCCAGCGGTTCCGTCAAGGGGAATGAGCAGTTCTTC.